Sequencing of this T cell receptor (beta chain) was carried out in a study of human T cells and chemical hapten exposure. Overall study findings and caveats: A positive correlation with patch test score was found for PT1 expanded TCR counts.

Trimming shortened V by 10 bases and J by 4 bases, and 14 bases separated the two germline ends. There are 13 residues in the CDR3. Germline CDR1 and CDR2: ENHRY and SYGVKD. Time point in this sample: patch test 1, 2 weeks after DPC sensitization. Treatment specified: therapeutic diphenylcyclopropenone sensitization with weekly scalp DPC. Remarks on this clonotype: The antigen remains unidentified.

TCRdb ran MiXCR on the RACE reads and lists one entry per CDR3 protein. The table lists 95,000 to 100,000 distinct CDR3 sequences, around 12% of them singletons. This TCR was recovered from a woman in her thirties or forties with alopecia areata. Some clones in this sample may be carry-over from other donors' samples. The rearrangement links TRBV10-3 to TRBJ2-1; D is possibly TRBD1 (6 bases). The source material was whole blood, sampled in connection with sensitization to the hapten diphenylcyclopropenone (DPC). CDR3 sequence reads: CATRQDGYNEQFF. The CDR3 DNA reads TGTGCCACGCGACAGGACGGATACAATGAGCAGTTCTTC.